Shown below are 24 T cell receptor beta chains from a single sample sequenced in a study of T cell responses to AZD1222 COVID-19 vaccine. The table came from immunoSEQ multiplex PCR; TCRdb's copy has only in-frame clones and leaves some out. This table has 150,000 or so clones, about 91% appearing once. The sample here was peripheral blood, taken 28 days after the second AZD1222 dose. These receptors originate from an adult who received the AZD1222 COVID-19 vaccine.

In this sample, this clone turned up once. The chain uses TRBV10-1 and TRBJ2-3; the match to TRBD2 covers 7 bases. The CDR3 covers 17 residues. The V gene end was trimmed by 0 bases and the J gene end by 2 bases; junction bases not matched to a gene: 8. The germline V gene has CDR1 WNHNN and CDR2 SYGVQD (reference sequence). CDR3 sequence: CASSESGGAGLTDTQYF. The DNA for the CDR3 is TGCGCCAGCAGTGAGTCTGGAGGAGCGGGGCTCACAGATACGCAGTATTTT.

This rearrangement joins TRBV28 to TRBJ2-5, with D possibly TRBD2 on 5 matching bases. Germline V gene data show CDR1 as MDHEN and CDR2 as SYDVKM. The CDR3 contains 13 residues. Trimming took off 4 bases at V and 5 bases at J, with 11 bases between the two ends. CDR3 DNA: TGTGCCAGCAGTTCGACCGGGGTGGAGACCCAGTACTTC. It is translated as CASSSTGVETQYF.

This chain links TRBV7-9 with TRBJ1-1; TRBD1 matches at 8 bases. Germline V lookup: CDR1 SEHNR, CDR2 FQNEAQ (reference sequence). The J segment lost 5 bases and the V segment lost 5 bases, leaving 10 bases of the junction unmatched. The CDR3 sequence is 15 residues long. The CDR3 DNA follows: TGTGCCAGCAGCCAGTCGAGGACAGGGTTTACTGAAGCTTTCTTT. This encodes CASSQSRTGFTEAFF.

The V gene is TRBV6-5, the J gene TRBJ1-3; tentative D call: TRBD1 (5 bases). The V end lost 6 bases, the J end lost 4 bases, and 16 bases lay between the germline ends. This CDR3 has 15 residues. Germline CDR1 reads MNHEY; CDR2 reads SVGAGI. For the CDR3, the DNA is TGTGCCAGCAGCCAGGACAAGGGGACGGGAAACACCATATATTTT. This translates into CASSQDKGTGNTIYF.

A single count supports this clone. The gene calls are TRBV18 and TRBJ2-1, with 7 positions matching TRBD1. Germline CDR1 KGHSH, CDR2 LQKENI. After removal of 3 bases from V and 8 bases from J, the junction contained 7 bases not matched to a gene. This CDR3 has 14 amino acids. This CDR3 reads CASSPGQALDEQFF. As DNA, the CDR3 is TGTGCCAGCTCACCCGGACAGGCTTTGGATGAGCAGTTCTTC.

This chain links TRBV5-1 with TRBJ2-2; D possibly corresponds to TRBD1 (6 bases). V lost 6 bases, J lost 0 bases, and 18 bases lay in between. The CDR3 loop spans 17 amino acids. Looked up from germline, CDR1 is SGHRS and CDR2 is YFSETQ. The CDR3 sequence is CASTLWVGATNTGELFF. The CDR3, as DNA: TGCGCCAGCACCTTATGGGTGGGGGCAACGAACACCGGGGAGCTGTTTTTT.

This chain's CDR3 is CASQIFLRGNGYTF. CDR3 in DNA: TGTGCCAGCCAAATCTTCCTTAGAGGGAATGGCTACACCTTC. The chain employs TRBV2 and TRBJ1-2, with D uncertain. Germline-derived CDR1 and CDR2 are SNHLY and FYNNEI. The CDR3 runs 14 residues. Trimming pared 8 bases from V and 6 bases from J, leaving 19 bases between.

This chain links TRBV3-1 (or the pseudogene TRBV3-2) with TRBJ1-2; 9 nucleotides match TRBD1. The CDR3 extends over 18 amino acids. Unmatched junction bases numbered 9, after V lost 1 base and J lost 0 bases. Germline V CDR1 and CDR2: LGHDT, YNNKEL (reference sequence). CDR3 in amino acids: CASSQVFRTGVPNYGYTF. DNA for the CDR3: TGTGCCAGCAGCCAAGTGTTCCGGACAGGGGTCCCTAACTATGGCTACACCTTC.

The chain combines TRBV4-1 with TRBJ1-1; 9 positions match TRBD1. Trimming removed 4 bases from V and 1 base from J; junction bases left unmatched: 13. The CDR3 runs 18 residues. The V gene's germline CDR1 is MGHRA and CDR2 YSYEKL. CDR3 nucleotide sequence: TGCGCCAGCAGCCCTTCTGGGACAGGGTTGGTCGGGAACACTGAAGCTTTCTTT. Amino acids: CASSPSGTGLVGNTEAFF.

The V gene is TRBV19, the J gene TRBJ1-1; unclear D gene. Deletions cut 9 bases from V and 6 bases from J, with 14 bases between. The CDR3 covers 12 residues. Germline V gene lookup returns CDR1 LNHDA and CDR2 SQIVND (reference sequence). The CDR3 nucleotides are TGTGCCAGCAAAAGGGCGGCCTCTGAAGCTTTCTTT. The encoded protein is CASKRAASEAFF.

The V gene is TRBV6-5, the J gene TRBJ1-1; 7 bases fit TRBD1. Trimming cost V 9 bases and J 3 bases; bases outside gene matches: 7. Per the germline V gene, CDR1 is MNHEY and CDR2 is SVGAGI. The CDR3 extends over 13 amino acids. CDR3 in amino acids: CASGQAWDTEAFF. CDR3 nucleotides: TGTGCCAGTGGACAGGCGTGGGACACTGAAGCTTTCTTT.

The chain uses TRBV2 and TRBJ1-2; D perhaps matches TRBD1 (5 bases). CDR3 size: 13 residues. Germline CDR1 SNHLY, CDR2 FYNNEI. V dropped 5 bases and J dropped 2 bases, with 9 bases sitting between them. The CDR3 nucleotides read TGTGCCAGCAGTCGGGACTCAAACTATGGCTACACCTTC. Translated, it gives CASSRDSNYGYTF.

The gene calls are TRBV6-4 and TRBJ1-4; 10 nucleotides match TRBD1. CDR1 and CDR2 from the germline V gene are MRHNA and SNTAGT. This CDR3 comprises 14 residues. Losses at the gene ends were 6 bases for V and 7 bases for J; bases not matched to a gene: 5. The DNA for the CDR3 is TGTGCCAGCAGCCCGACAGGGGGCCTTGAAAAACTGTTTTTT. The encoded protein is CASSPTGGLEKLFF.

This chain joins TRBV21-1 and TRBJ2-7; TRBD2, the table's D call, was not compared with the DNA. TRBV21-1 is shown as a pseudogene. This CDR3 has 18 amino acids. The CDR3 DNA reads TGTGCCAGCAGCCCCTCGGAGCGGGGGGAGAGGGGAAGTCACGAGCAGTACTTC. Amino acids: CASSPSERGERGSHEQYF.

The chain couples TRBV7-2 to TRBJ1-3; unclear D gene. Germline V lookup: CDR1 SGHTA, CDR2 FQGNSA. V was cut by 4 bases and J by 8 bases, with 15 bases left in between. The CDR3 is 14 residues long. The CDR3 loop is CASSYVEFGDTIYF. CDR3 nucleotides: TGTGCCAGCAGCTATGTAGAATTTGGGGACACCATATATTTT.

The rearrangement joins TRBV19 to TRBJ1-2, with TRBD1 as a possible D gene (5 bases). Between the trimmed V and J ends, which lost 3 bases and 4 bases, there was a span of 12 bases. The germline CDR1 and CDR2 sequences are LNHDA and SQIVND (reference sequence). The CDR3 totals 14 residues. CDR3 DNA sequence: TGTGCCAGTAGTATCCCGGGACTGGGCTATGGCTACACCTTC. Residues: CASSIPGLGYGYTF.

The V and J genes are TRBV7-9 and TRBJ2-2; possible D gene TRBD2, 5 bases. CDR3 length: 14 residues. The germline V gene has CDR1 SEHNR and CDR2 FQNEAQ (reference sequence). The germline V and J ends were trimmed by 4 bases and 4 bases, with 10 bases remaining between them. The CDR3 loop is CASSSGITTGELFF. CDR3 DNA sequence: TGTGCCAGCAGCTCGGGGATTACCACCGGGGAGCTGTTTTTT.

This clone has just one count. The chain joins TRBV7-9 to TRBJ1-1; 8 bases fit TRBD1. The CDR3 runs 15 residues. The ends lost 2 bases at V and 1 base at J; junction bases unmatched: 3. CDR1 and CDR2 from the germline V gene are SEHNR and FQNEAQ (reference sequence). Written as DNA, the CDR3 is TGTGCCAGCAGCTTAATCGGACAGGGGAACACTGAAGCTTTCTTT. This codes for CASSLIGQGNTEAFF.

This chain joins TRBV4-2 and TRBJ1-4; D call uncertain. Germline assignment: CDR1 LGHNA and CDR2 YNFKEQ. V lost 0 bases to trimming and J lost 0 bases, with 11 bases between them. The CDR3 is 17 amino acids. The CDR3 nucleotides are TGTGCCAGCAGCCAAGACGGGCAGCCTGCAACTAATGAAAAACTGTTTTTT. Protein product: CASSQDGQPATNEKLFF.

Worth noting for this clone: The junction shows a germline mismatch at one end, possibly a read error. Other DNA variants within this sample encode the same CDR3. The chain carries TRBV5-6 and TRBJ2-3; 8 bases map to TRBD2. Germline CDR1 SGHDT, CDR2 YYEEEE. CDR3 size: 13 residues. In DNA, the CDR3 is TGTGCCAGCAGCTGGACTAGCACGGATACGCAGTATTTT. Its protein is CASSWTSTDTQYF.

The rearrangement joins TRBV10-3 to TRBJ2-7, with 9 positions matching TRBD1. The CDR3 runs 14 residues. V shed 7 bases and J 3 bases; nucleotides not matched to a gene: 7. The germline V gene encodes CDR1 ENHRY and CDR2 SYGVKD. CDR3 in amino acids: CAIKSQGAGYEQYF. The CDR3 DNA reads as TGTGCCATCAAGTCACAGGGGGCAGGCTACGAGCAGTACTTC.

CDR3 sequence (DNA): TGTGCCAGCAGCTTAGCGTGGGGGCAGAAATATGGCTACACCTTC. Protein product: CASSLAWGQKYGYTF. The V gene is TRBV7-2, the J gene TRBJ1-2; D possibly corresponds to TRBD1 (6 bases). Germline assignment: CDR1 SGHTA and CDR2 FQGNSA. The CDR3 is 15 residues long. Deletions cut 0 bases from V and 5 bases from J, with 13 bases between.

The CDR3 region is CASRTTGNTEAFF. In DNA form, the CDR3 reads TGCGCCAGCAGGACGACGGGGAACACTGAAGCTTTCTTT. The rearrangement links TRBV5-1 to TRBJ1-1; D gene unclear. Looked up from germline, CDR1 is SGHRS and CDR2 is YFSETQ. V was cut by 5 bases and J by 1 base, with 9 bases left in between. This CDR3 is built from 13 residues.

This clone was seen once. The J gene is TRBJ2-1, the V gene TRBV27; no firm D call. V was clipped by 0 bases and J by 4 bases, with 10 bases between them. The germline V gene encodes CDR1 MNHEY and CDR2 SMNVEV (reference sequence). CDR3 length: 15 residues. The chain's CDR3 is CASSLSGNFYNEQFF. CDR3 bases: TGTGCCAGCAGTTTATCGGGGAACTTTTACAATGAGCAGTTCTTC.